The rows below give T cell receptor beta chains drawn from one sample of a study of PD-1 blockade in classical Hodgkin lymphoma. Sequenced by immunoSEQ multiplex PCR; TCRdb stores in-frame clones only, minus some. The sample records roughly 49,000 clones, 85% to 90% being singletons. Sequencing was performed on peripheral blood mononuclear cells (PBMCs), taken before the fourth cycle of nivolumab. The receptors derive from a human donor with classical Hodgkin lymphoma. Each CDR3 is given with its conserved first and last residue. Fields, in order: J gene, CDR3 length, V gene, D gene, clone size, CDR3 protein, CDR3 DNA. D genes are given only for firm matches. A row's size may be missing; if present it is once, few, many or a size class.

j_call: TRBJ2-3; cdr3_length: 15; v_call: TRBV6-5; d_call: NA; clone_size: NA; cdr3_aa: CASSYRGRNTDTQYF; cdr3_nt: TGTGCCAGCAGTTACCGAGGGAGGAACACAGATACGCAGTATTTT
j_call: TRBJ2-3; cdr3_length: 16; v_call: TRBV10-1; d_call: NA; clone_size: NA; cdr3_aa: CASSEASVASTDTQYF; cdr3_nt: TGCGCCAGCAGTGAGGCTAGCGTCGCTAGCACAGATACGCAGTATTTT
j_call: TRBJ2-3; cdr3_length: 14; v_call: TRBV6-5; d_call: NA; clone_size: NA; cdr3_aa: CASSSGLYTDTQYF; cdr3_nt: TGTGCCAGCAGTTCGGGACTCTACACAGATACGCAGTATTTT
j_call: TRBJ2-5; cdr3_length: 15; v_call: TRBV25-1; d_call: TRBD2; clone_size: NA; cdr3_aa: CASGSSGRREETQYF; cdr3_nt: TGTGCCAGCGGGTCTAGCGGGAGGCGGGAGGAGACCCAGTACTTC
j_call: TRBJ1-2; cdr3_length: 16; v_call: TRBV30; d_call: TRBD1; clone_size: NA; cdr3_aa: CAWSIGQGRMRDGYTF; cdr3_nt: TGTGCCTGGAGTATAGGACAGGGGAGGATGAGGGATGGCTACACCTTC
j_call: TRBJ2-1; cdr3_length: 13; v_call: TRBV9; d_call: NA; clone_size: NA; cdr3_aa: CASSAYSINEQFF; cdr3_nt: TGTGCCAGCAGCGCCTACAGTATCAATGAGCAGTTCTTC
j_call: TRBJ2-3; cdr3_length: 12; v_call: TRBV12-5; d_call: NA; clone_size: NA; cdr3_aa: CASVLQGDTQYF; cdr3_nt: TGTGCTAGTGTCTTACAGGGAGATACGCAGTATTTT
j_call: TRBJ2-1; cdr3_length: 17; v_call: TRBV21-1; d_call: NA; clone_size: NA; cdr3_aa: CASSKDAGVARKDEQFF; cdr3_nt: TGTGCCAGCAGCAAAGATGCGGGAGTAGCTCGGAAGGATGAGCAGTTCTTC
j_call: TRBJ2-3; cdr3_length: 13; v_call: TRBV10-3; d_call: TRBD2; clone_size: NA; cdr3_aa: CAISGTRTDTQYF; cdr3_nt: TGTGCCATCAGCGGGACTAGAACAGATACGCAGTATTTT
j_call: TRBJ1-5; cdr3_length: 14; v_call: TRBV6-6; d_call: NA; clone_size: once; cdr3_aa: CASSSTVSNQPQHF; cdr3_nt: TGTGCCAGCAGTTCGACAGTCAGCAATCAGCCCCAGCATTTT
j_call: TRBJ2-4; cdr3_length: 13; v_call: TRBV19; d_call: NA; clone_size: NA; cdr3_aa: CASSSGTKNIQYF; cdr3_nt: TGTGCCAGTAGTAGCGGTACCAAAAACATTCAGTACTTC
j_call: TRBJ2-1; cdr3_length: 15; v_call: TRBV19; d_call: NA; clone_size: few; cdr3_aa: CASSIRTEIYNEQFF; cdr3_nt: TGTGCCAGTAGTATCAGGACAGAAATCTACAATGAGCAGTTCTTC
j_call: TRBJ2-2; cdr3_length: 14; v_call: TRBV29-1; d_call: TRBD1; clone_size: NA; cdr3_aa: CSVDRGTNTGELFF; cdr3_nt: TGCAGCGTCGACAGGGGGACGAACACCGGGGAGCTGTTTTTT
j_call: TRBJ1-1; cdr3_length: 14; v_call: TRBV19; d_call: NA; clone_size: NA; cdr3_aa: CASSAGFSSTEAFF; cdr3_nt: TGTGCCAGTAGTGCAGGGTTCTCCAGCACTGAAGCTTTCTTT
j_call: TRBJ1-4; cdr3_length: 14; v_call: TRBV4-2; d_call: TRBD1; clone_size: NA; cdr3_aa: CASSSGQGREKLFF; cdr3_nt: TGTGCCAGCAGCTCGGGACAGGGAAGGGAAAAACTGTTTTTT
j_call: TRBJ2-7; cdr3_length: 15; v_call: TRBV7-3; d_call: TRBD1; clone_size: NA; cdr3_aa: CASGKIRDRGHEQYF; cdr3_nt: TGTGCCAGCGGTAAAATCCGGGACAGGGGCCACGAGCAGTACTTC
j_call: TRBJ2-3; cdr3_length: 14; v_call: TRBV5-1; d_call: NA; clone_size: few; cdr3_aa: CASSLAVPGDTQYF; cdr3_nt: TGCGCCAGCAGCTTGGCCGTTCCGGGAGATACGCAGTATTTT
j_call: TRBJ2-1; cdr3_length: 15; v_call: TRBV9; d_call: TRBD2; clone_size: NA; cdr3_aa: CASSAGLRAPNEQFF; cdr3_nt: TGTGCCAGCAGCGCGGGACTAAGGGCCCCCAATGAGCAGTTCTTC
j_call: TRBJ2-5; cdr3_length: 14; v_call: TRBV5-6; d_call: NA; clone_size: once; cdr3_aa: CASSLRTVQETQYF; cdr3_nt: TGTGCCAGCAGCTTGAGGACAGTCCAAGAGACCCAGTACTTC
j_call: TRBJ2-3; cdr3_length: 13; v_call: TRBV30; d_call: TRBD1; clone_size: NA; cdr3_aa: CAGTGGRTDTQYF; cdr3_nt: TGTGCCGGGACAGGGGGCCGCACAGATACGCAGTATTTT
j_call: TRBJ1-2; cdr3_length: 14; v_call: TRBV5-6; d_call: TRBD1; clone_size: NA; cdr3_aa: CASSLRDRGYGYTF; cdr3_nt: TGTGCCAGCAGCTTACGGGACAGGGGCTATGGCTACACCTTC
j_call: TRBJ1-3; cdr3_length: 14; v_call: TRBV5-8; d_call: NA; clone_size: NA; cdr3_aa: CASSFSGTGNTIYF; cdr3_nt: TGTGCCAGCAGCTTTTCGGGCACTGGAAACACCATATATTTT
j_call: TRBJ2-3; cdr3_length: 14; v_call: TRBV7-3; d_call: NA; clone_size: NA; cdr3_aa: CASSPRANTDTQYF; cdr3_nt: TGTGCCAGCAGCCCTCGGGCAAACACAGATACGCAGTATTTT
j_call: TRBJ1-2; cdr3_length: 15; v_call: TRBV10-3; d_call: NA; clone_size: NA; cdr3_aa: CAITGNRASLYGYTF; cdr3_nt: TGTGCCATCACCGGGAATCGGGCTTCCCTCTATGGCTACACCTTC
j_call: TRBJ2-7; cdr3_length: 16; v_call: TRBV5-8; d_call: TRBD2; clone_size: NA; cdr3_aa: CASSIDPLAGVGRQYF; cdr3_nt: TGTGCCAGCAGCATTGACCCACTAGCGGGAGTGGGAAGGCAGTACTTC
j_call: TRBJ1-2; cdr3_length: 15; v_call: TRBV7-3; d_call: NA; clone_size: NA; cdr3_aa: CASSLTGGSNYGYTF; cdr3_nt: TGTGCCAGCAGCTTAACAGGGGGATCCAACTATGGCTACACCTTC
j_call: TRBJ1-5; cdr3_length: 16; v_call: TRBV18; d_call: NA; clone_size: NA; cdr3_aa: CASSSSGPLSNQPQHF; cdr3_nt: TGTGCCAGCTCATCCTCGGGACCGCTTAGCAATCAGCCCCAGCATTTT
j_call: TRBJ2-5; cdr3_length: 14; v_call: TRBV10-2; d_call: NA; clone_size: NA; cdr3_aa: CASSVGGSGETQYF; cdr3_nt: TGCGCCAGCAGTGTAGGAGGGAGTGGGGAGACCCAGTACTTC
j_call: TRBJ2-1; cdr3_length: 14; v_call: TRBV2; d_call: TRBD2; clone_size: NA; cdr3_aa: CAGGLAGVSDEQFF; cdr3_nt: TGTGCCGGTGGACTAGCGGGAGTGTCGGATGAGCAGTTCTTC
j_call: TRBJ2-3; cdr3_length: 16; v_call: TRBV7-3; d_call: TRBD1; clone_size: NA; cdr3_aa: CASSLYSGQYTDTQYF; cdr3_nt: TGTGCCAGCAGCTTATATTCGGGACAGTACACAGATACGCAGTATTTT
j_call: TRBJ1-1; cdr3_length: 16; v_call: TRBV28; d_call: NA; clone_size: NA; cdr3_aa: CASRHLVELANTEAFF; cdr3_nt: TGTGCCAGCAGGCACTTGGTCGAGCTGGCGAACACTGAAGCTTTCTTT
j_call: TRBJ2-7; cdr3_length: 12; v_call: TRBV10-2; d_call: NA; clone_size: NA; cdr3_aa: CASSEPAYEQYF; cdr3_nt: TGCGCCAGCAGTGAGCCTGCCTACGAGCAGTACTTC
j_call: TRBJ2-2; cdr3_length: 15; v_call: TRBV5-4; d_call: NA; clone_size: once; cdr3_aa: CASSLGLTNTGELFF; cdr3_nt: TGTGCCAGCAGCTTGGGACTGACTAACACCGGGGAGCTGTTTTTT
j_call: TRBJ1-4; cdr3_length: 15; v_call: TRBV11-2; d_call: TRBD1; clone_size: NA; cdr3_aa: CASSSRRDRNEKLFF; cdr3_nt: TGTGCCAGCAGCAGCCGCCGGGACAGGAATGAAAAACTGTTTTTT
j_call: TRBJ2-1; cdr3_length: 18; v_call: TRBV5-1; d_call: TRBD2; clone_size: once; cdr3_aa: CASSLAGAGGSSYNEQFF; cdr3_nt: TGCGCCAGCAGCTTGGCCGGGGCGGGAGGGAGCTCCTACAATGAGCAGTTCTTC
j_call: TRBJ1-1; cdr3_length: 13; v_call: TRBV25-1; d_call: NA; clone_size: NA; cdr3_aa: CASSSQLNTEAFF; cdr3_nt: TGTGCCAGCTCCTCACAGCTGAACACTGAAGCTTTCTTT
j_call: TRBJ1-1; cdr3_length: 15; v_call: TRBV6-5; d_call: NA; clone_size: NA; cdr3_aa: CASSFSFLGQTEAFF; cdr3_nt: TGTGCCAGCAGTTTTTCTTTCCTTGGACAGACTGAAGCTTTCTTT
j_call: TRBJ1-2; cdr3_length: 14; v_call: TRBV18; d_call: NA; clone_size: NA; cdr3_aa: CASSPDRTNYGYTF; cdr3_nt: TGTGCCAGCTCACCCGACAGGACGAACTATGGCTACACCTTC
j_call: TRBJ2-1; cdr3_length: 19; v_call: TRBV21-1; d_call: NA; clone_size: NA; cdr3_aa: CASSKARGLAGGSYNEQFF; cdr3_nt: TGTGCCAGCAGCAAAGCGAGGGGACTAGCGGGAGGCTCCTACAATGAGCAGTTCTTC
j_call: TRBJ2-1; cdr3_length: 14; v_call: TRBV10-1; d_call: TRBD2; clone_size: NA; cdr3_aa: CASSQQPGLADQFF; cdr3_nt: TGCGCCAGCAGCCAACAGCCGGGACTAGCGGACCAGTTCTTC
j_call: TRBJ2-1; cdr3_length: 15; v_call: TRBV10-3; d_call: NA; clone_size: few; cdr3_aa: CASSASGSSYNEQFF; cdr3_nt: TGTGCCAGCAGTGCCAGCGGTAGCTCCTACAATGAGCAGTTCTTC
j_call: TRBJ2-1; cdr3_length: 14; v_call: TRBV28; d_call: NA; clone_size: NA; cdr3_aa: CASSFPAGNNEQFF; cdr3_nt: TGTGCCAGCAGTTTCCCGGCGGGAAACAATGAGCAGTTCTTC
j_call: TRBJ2-1; cdr3_length: 14; v_call: TRBV6-4; d_call: TRBD2; clone_size: NA; cdr3_aa: CASSETSGREAQFF; cdr3_nt: TGTGCCAGCAGTGAGACTAGCGGGAGGGAAGCGCAGTTCTTC
j_call: TRBJ2-7; cdr3_length: 13; v_call: TRBV27; d_call: NA; clone_size: NA; cdr3_aa: CASSLAHYYEQYF; cdr3_nt: TGTGCCAGCAGTTTAGCTCATTATTACGAGCAGTACTTC
j_call: TRBJ2-2; cdr3_length: 15; v_call: TRBV11-3; d_call: NA; clone_size: NA; cdr3_aa: CASSLLGRSGGELFF; cdr3_nt: TGTGCCAGCAGCTTACTTGGACGCTCTGGCGGGGAGCTGTTTTTT
j_call: TRBJ2-1; cdr3_length: 16; v_call: TRBV6-4; d_call: NA; clone_size: NA; cdr3_aa: CASSDSVRGGYNEQFF; cdr3_nt: TGTGCCAGCAGTGACTCAGTCAGGGGAGGATACAATGAGCAGTTCTTC
j_call: TRBJ2-4; cdr3_length: 15; v_call: TRBV7-9; d_call: NA; clone_size: NA; cdr3_aa: CASRPRAPAENIQYF; cdr3_nt: TGTGCCAGCAGGCCCCGGGCACCTGCGGAAAACATTCAGTACTTC
j_call: TRBJ1-4; cdr3_length: 14; v_call: TRBV6-4; d_call: NA; clone_size: NA; cdr3_aa: CASSTEATNEKLFF; cdr3_nt: TGTGCCAGCAGTACGGAGGCAACTAATGAAAAACTGTTTTTT
j_call: TRBJ1-5; cdr3_length: 14; v_call: TRBV28; d_call: NA; clone_size: once; cdr3_aa: CASSLNARGQPQHF; cdr3_nt: TGTGCCAGCAGTTTAAATGCCAGGGGACAGCCCCAGCATTTT
j_call: TRBJ1-2; cdr3_length: 13; v_call: TRBV6-6; d_call: NA; clone_size: NA; cdr3_aa: CASSPGGFSGYTF; cdr3_nt: TGTGCCAGCAGCCCGGGGGGTTTTTCTGGCTACACCTTC
j_call: TRBJ1-5; cdr3_length: 13; v_call: TRBV28; d_call: NA; clone_size: NA; cdr3_aa: CASTLRDNQPQHF; cdr3_nt: TGTGCCAGCACTCTCAGAGACAATCAGCCCCAGCATTTT
j_call: TRBJ2-3; cdr3_length: 18; v_call: TRBV19; d_call: TRBD2; clone_size: NA; cdr3_aa: CASSPASRLAGGGDTQYF; cdr3_nt: TGTGCCAGTAGTCCCGCCTCCAGACTAGCGGGAGGGGGAGATACGCAGTATTTT
j_call: TRBJ2-7; cdr3_length: 11; v_call: TRBV30; d_call: NA; clone_size: NA; cdr3_aa: CAWRIGYEQYF; cdr3_nt: TGTGCCTGGAGAATTGGGTACGAGCAGTACTTC
j_call: TRBJ1-1; cdr3_length: 13; v_call: TRBV4-1; d_call: NA; clone_size: once; cdr3_aa: CASSQDAPPGAFF; cdr3_nt: TGCGCCAGCAGCCAAGATGCCCCCCCTGGGGCTTTCTTT
j_call: TRBJ2-4; cdr3_length: 14; v_call: TRBV5-6; d_call: NA; clone_size: few; cdr3_aa: CASSFQGSLHIQYF; cdr3_nt: TGTGCCAGCAGCTTTCAGGGGAGTTTACACATTCAGTACTTC
j_call: TRBJ2-7; cdr3_length: 13; v_call: TRBV7-3; d_call: NA; clone_size: once; cdr3_aa: CASSLGKSYEQYF; cdr3_nt: TGTGCCAGCAGCTTAGGAAAAAGCTACGAGCAGTACTTC
j_call: TRBJ1-2; cdr3_length: 13; v_call: TRBV7-3; d_call: NA; clone_size: NA; cdr3_aa: CASSPQGGFGYTF; cdr3_nt: TGTGCCAGCAGCCCACAGGGAGGCTTCGGCTACACCTTC
j_call: TRBJ2-1; cdr3_length: 16; v_call: TRBV6-4; d_call: TRBD2; clone_size: NA; cdr3_aa: CASSGTAGEPFNEQFF; cdr3_nt: TGTGCCAGCAGTGGGACCGCGGGAGAACCCTTCAATGAGCAGTTCTTC
j_call: TRBJ1-1; cdr3_length: 13; v_call: TRBV7-9; d_call: NA; clone_size: NA; cdr3_aa: CASRDRPNTEAFF; cdr3_nt: TGTGCCAGCAGGGACAGACCGAACACTGAAGCTTTCTTT